These 17 T cell receptor beta chains came from one sample sequenced in a study of blood T cell repertoires in COVID-19. The repertoire was sequenced with immunoSEQ multiplex PCR; TCRdb's copy has only in-frame clones and lacks some. The sample records some 200,000 clones, more than 75% being singletons. The sequenced material came from peripheral blood. Receptor source: a man aged 40-50 years with active or convalescent COVID-19.

Notes on this clone: This CDR3 is also generated by other DNA sequences in the sample. The rearrangement links TRBV7-2 to TRBJ1-2; D is perhaps TRBD1 (6 bases). The CDR3 has 13 residues. The germline gives CDR1 SGHTA, CDR2 FQGNSA. V was pared by 5 bases and J by 2 bases, with 9 bases between. CDR3 DNA: TGTGCCAGCAGCCCCGACAGGAACTATGGCTACACCTTC. It yields the protein CASSPDRNYGYTF.

The sample holds one count of this clone. This chain links TRBV27 with TRBJ1-2; D remains unclear. The length of the CDR3 is 13 residues. CDR1 is MNHEY, CDR2 SMNVEV, per germline (reference sequence). V was shortened by 2 bases and J by 6 bases, with 10 bases between the two germline ends. The CDR3, as DNA: TGTGCCAGCAGTTTAGAGGGAGGTGATGGCTACACCTTC. This translates into CASSLEGGDGYTF.

The rearrangement links TRBV18 to TRBJ1-1; TRBD1 agrees at 9 bases. J was trimmed by 6 bases and V by 3 bases; bases with no gene match: 23. The CDR3 contains 20 residues. Germline V gene lookup returns CDR1 KGHSH and CDR2 LQKENI. CDR3 protein: CASSPSHLFILGQGSPEAFF. In nucleotides, the CDR3 is TGTGCCAGCTCACCCAGTCACCTCTTCATCCTGGGACAGGGTAGCCCTGAAGCTTTCTTT.

The chain has TRBV5-1 and TRBJ2-7; D possibly corresponds to TRBD2 (5 bases). V dropped 0 bases and J dropped 5 bases, with 12 bases sitting between them. The CDR3 sequence is 14 residues long. CDR1 and CDR2 (germline): SGHRS, YFSETQ. Here the CDR3 DNA reads TGCGCCAGCAGCTTGGTCAGCCCGGGGAACGAGCAGTACTTC. This sequence encodes CASSLVSPGNEQYF.

The chain employs TRBV27 and TRBJ1-2, with TRBD1 matching over 12 bases. The CDR3 length is 15 residues. Germline CDR1 MNHEY, CDR2 SMNVEV (reference sequence). Trimming removed 5 bases from V and 3 bases from J; junction bases left unmatched: 4. The CDR3 reads CASSLGTGGHYGYTF. The CDR3 DNA reads as TGTGCCAGCAGTCTAGGGACAGGGGGCCACTATGGCTACACCTTC.

This clone has a single count. V is TRBV12-3 or TRBV12-4 and J is TRBJ1-1; 7 bases are a match to TRBD1. This CDR3 contains 13 residues. V dropped 2 bases and J dropped 5; count of bases not matched to a gene: 2. The chain's CDR3 is CASSLRGRTEAFF. CDR3 coding DNA: TGTGCCAGCAGTTTAAGGGGGCGGACTGAAGCTTTCTTT.

The chain uses TRBV29-1 and TRBJ1-2; a weak D match, TRBD1 (5 bases). The germline V and J ends were trimmed by 4 bases and 6 bases, with 12 bases remaining between them. The CDR3 is made up of 12 amino acids. Germline values: CDR1 SQVTM, CDR2 ANQGSEA. The CDR3 spells CSVAQGGDGYTF. As DNA, the CDR3 is TGCAGCGTTGCGCAGGGAGGTGATGGCTACACCTTC.

This sequence joins TRBV30 and TRBJ1-1; TRBD1 might be the D (6 bases). Germline assignment: CDR1 GTSNPN and CDR2 SVGIG (reference sequence). V dropped 2 bases and J dropped 5 bases, with 12 bases sitting between them. CDR3 length: 13 residues. In DNA, the CDR3 is TGTGCCTGGAGTAGTGGGGGCGGAACTGAAGCTTTCTTT. Translating gives CAWSSGGGTEAFF.

The V call is TRBV4-2, the J call TRBJ2-1; 9 positions agree with TRBD2. The CDR3 is made up of 17 amino acids. In germline, CDR1 is LGHNA, CDR2 YNFKEQ. V lost 1 base and J lost 7; bases outside the gene matches: 11. CDR3 sequence (DNA): TGTGCCAGCAGCCAAGCCCAGGGCGGGGGGGCTAATAATGAGCAGTTCTTC. Its protein is CASSQAQGGGANNEQFF.

The chain links TRBV27 to TRBJ2-7; TRBD2 agrees at 11 bases. V was clipped by 6 bases and J by 2 bases; unmatched bases: 3. The CDR3 loop spans 14 amino acids. CDR1 is MNHEY, CDR2 SMNVEV, per germline (reference sequence). This CDR3 is CASSPGLAAYEQYF. DNA of the CDR3: TGTGCCAGCAGCCCGGGACTAGCGGCCTACGAGCAGTACTTC.

The rearrangement joins TRBV5-6 to TRBJ1-2; 8 nucleotides align to TRBD1. Unmatched junction bases numbered 11, after V lost 1 base and J lost 6 bases. Germline loops: CDR1 SGHDT, CDR2 YYEEEE. The CDR3 extends over 16 amino acids. The CDR3 loop is CASSLPDRDRYHGYTF. The DNA of the CDR3 is TGTGCCAGCAGCTTGCCGGACAGGGATCGATACCATGGCTACACCTTC.

The chain joins TRBV13 to TRBJ2-2; D is undetermined. The ends were cut back, 0 bases at V and 2 bases at J, with 10 bases in the middle. There are 16 residues in the CDR3. Per the germline V gene, CDR1 is PRHDT and CDR2 is FYEKMQ (reference sequence). Here the CDR3 DNA reads TGTGCCAGCAGCTTAGGCCCACACAGCAACACCGGGGAGCTGTTTTTT. It is translated as CASSLGPHSNTGELFF.

The chain combines TRBV27 with TRBJ2-2, with D possibly matching TRBD1 (6 bases). Trimming shortened V by 7 bases and J by 6 bases, and 21 bases separated the two germline ends. The CDR3 spans 16 residues. Per germline, CDR1 MNHEY and CDR2 SMNVEV (reference sequence). The CDR3: CASKFRVQGSAGELFF. The CDR3 coding sequence is TGTGCCAGCAAATTCCGGGTGCAGGGGAGCGCCGGGGAGCTGTTTTTT.

The chain combines TRBV18 with TRBJ1-5, with D perhaps TRBD1 (6 bases). Between the trimmed V and J ends, which lost 3 bases and 10 bases, there was a span of 16 bases. The V gene's germline CDR1 is KGHSH and CDR2 LQKENI. The CDR3 has 14 amino acids. CDR3: CASSPGGQAVPQHF. The CDR3 DNA sequence: TGTGCCAGCTCACCCGGGGGGCAGGCCGTTCCCCAGCATTTT.

The V call is TRBV4-1, the J call TRBJ1-6; 9 nucleotides agree with TRBD1. Trimming took 3 bases from V and 6 from J; bases not matched to a gene: 9. The CDR3 has 17 residues. Germline V gives CDR1 MGHRA, CDR2 YSYEKL. CDR3 protein: CASSHGGEGQGNSPLHF. The CDR3 nucleotides are TGCGCCAGCAGCCATGGCGGTGAGGGACAGGGTAATTCACCCCTCCACTTT.

CDR3 region: CASSPNPLRGTNEKLFF. The CDR3 DNA sequence: TGTGCCAGCTCACCGAACCCTCTTAGGGGGACTAATGAAAAACTGTTTTTT. The chain recombines TRBV18 with TRBJ1-4, with D possibly TRBD1 on 6 matching bases. The CDR3 runs 17 residues. V was trimmed by 3 bases and J by 2 bases, leaving 16 bases between them. Germline V gene sequence: CDR1 KGHSH, CDR2 LQKENI.

The genes are TRBV4-1 and TRBJ1-5; D gene uncertain. The CDR3 loop spans 15 amino acids. The V end lost 2 bases, the J end lost 1 base, and 9 bases lay between the germline ends. From germline, CDR1 is MGHRA and CDR2 YSYEKL. CDR3 sequence (DNA): TGCGCCAGCAGCCAAATAGTGGAGAGCAATCAGCCCCAGCATTTT. Translating gives CASSQIVESNQPQHF.